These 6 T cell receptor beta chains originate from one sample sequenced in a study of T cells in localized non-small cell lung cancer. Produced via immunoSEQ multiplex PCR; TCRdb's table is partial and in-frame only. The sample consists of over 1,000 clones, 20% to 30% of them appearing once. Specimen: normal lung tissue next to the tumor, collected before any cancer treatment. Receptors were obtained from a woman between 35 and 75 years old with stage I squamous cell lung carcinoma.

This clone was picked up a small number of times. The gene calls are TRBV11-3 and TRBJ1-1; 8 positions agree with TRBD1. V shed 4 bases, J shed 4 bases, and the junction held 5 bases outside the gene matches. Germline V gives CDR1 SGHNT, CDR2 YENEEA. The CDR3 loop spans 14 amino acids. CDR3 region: CASSSLTGGTEAFF. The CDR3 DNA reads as TGTGCCAGCAGCTCTCTTACAGGGGGCACTGAAGCTTTCTTT. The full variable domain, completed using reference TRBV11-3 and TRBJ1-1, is EAGVVQSPRYKIIEKKQPVAFWCNPISGHNTLYWYLQNLGQGPELLIRYENEEAVDDSQLPKDRFSAERLKGVDSTLKIQPAELGDSAVYLCASSSLTGGTEAFFGQGTRLTVV.

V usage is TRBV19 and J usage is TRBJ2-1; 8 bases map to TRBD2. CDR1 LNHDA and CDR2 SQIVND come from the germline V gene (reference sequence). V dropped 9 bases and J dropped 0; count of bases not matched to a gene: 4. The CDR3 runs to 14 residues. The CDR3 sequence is CASLSGSSYNEQFF. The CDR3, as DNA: TGTGCCAGCCTAAGCGGGAGCTCCTACAATGAGCAGTTCTTC.

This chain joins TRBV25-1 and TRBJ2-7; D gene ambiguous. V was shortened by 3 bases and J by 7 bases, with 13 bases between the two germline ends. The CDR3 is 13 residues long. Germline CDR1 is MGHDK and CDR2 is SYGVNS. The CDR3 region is CASSDRAFSEQYF. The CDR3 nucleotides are TGTGCCAGCAGTGATCGGGCTTTCTCGGAGCAGTACTTC.

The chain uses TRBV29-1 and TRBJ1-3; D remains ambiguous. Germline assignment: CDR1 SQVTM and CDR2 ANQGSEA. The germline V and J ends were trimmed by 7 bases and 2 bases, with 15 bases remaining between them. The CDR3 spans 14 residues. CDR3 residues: CSGLSSLTGNTIYF. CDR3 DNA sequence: TGCAGCGGATTATCCTCCTTAACTGGAAACACCATATATTTT.

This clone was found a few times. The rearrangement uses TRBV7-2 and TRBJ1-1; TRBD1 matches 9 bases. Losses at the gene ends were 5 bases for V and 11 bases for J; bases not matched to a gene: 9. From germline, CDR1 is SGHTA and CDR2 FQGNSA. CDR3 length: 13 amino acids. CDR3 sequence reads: CASSRDREAGAFF. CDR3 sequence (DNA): TGTGCCAGCAGCCGGGACAGGGAGGCAGGGGCTTTCTTT.

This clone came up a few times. Here the CDR3 reads CASSPSLGGEQYF. Written as DNA, the CDR3 is TGTGCCAGCAGTCCGTCTCTAGGGGGCGAGCAGTACTTC. V gene TRBV28 combines with J gene TRBJ2-7; a weak D match, TRBD1 (6 bases). The length of the CDR3 is 13 residues. V lost 5 bases and J lost 6, with 14 bases in between. In germline, CDR1 is MDHEN, CDR2 SYDVKM.